One sample yielded the 9 T cell receptor beta chains listed below, sequenced in a study of vaccination and CD4 T cells after COVID-19. Treatment given: approximately 10-day PBMC culture with coronavirus spike peptide pools or control peptides (ViraFEST assay). For these TCRs, the target antigens are not known. Once obtained from cultured CD4+ T cells, the DNA was sequenced using the Oncomine TCR Beta short-read assay. Using its own MiXCR run on the PCR reads, TCRdb lists one record per CDR3 protein. This sample has around 21,000 distinct CDR3 sequences, with around 52% found just once. The sequencing sample was made of CD4+ T cells from blood, cultured in vitro. Every receptor here comes from a human donor who had recovered from COVID-19.

The chain carries TRBV6-1 and TRBJ2-2; weak D call: TRBD2 (6 bases). This CDR3 region has 15 residues. In germline, CDR1 is MNHNS, CDR2 SASEGT. The ends were cut back, 8 bases at V and 2 bases at J, with 15 bases in the middle. Here the CDR3 DNA reads TGTGCCAGCTCGGGCCGGGAGCTAAACACCGGGGAGCTGTTTTTT. Translation: CASSGRELNTGELFF.

The chain has TRBV6-2 or TRBV6-3 and TRBJ1-5, with D perhaps matching TRBD1 (6 bases). The length of the CDR3 is 14 residues. Deletions cut 6 bases from V and 6 bases from J, with 15 bases between. Germline V lookup: CDR1 MNHEY, CDR2 SVGEGT. CDR3 amino acids: CASSYTGPGQPQHF. The CDR3 DNA reads TGTGCCAGCAGCTATACAGGGCCGGGTCAGCCCCAGCATTTT.

The chain employs TRBV6-1 and TRBJ2-7; TRBD1 matches 9 bases. Losses at the gene ends were 7 bases for V and 4 bases for J; bases not matched to a gene: 5. The CDR3 totals 13 residues. Germline V gives CDR1 MNHNS, CDR2 SASEGT. The CDR3 sequence: CASTDRGVYEQYF. The CDR3 bases are TGTGCCAGCACTGACAGGGGGGTGTACGAGCAGTACTTC.

The V and J genes are TRBV20-1 and TRBJ2-5; 11 nucleotides line up with TRBD2. Germline V gene data show CDR1 as DFQATT and CDR2 as SNEGSKA (reference sequence). The junction had 8 bases not matched to a gene; V was cut back by 1 base and J by 1 base. The CDR3 runs to 17 residues. The CDR3 DNA reads TGCAGTGCTAGAGTTACTAGCGGGAGCGCCCCCCAAGAGACCCAGTACTTC. Translated, it gives CSARVTSGSAPQETQYF.

This sequence joins TRBV6-5 and TRBJ2-7, with D possibly being TRBD2 (5 bases). V dropped 0 bases and J dropped 9 bases, with 12 bases sitting between them. Germline V gene lookup returns CDR1 MNHEY and CDR2 SVGAGI. This CDR3 comprises 13 residues. This CDR3 is CASSYSNREAQYF. In DNA, the CDR3 is TGTGCCAGCAGTTACTCGAATCGGGAAGCGCAGTACTTC.

The chain employs TRBV4-3 and TRBJ2-2; 8 positions agree with TRBD2. Germline loops: CDR1 LGHNA, CDR2 YSLEER. Trimming cost V 5 bases and J 3 bases; bases outside gene matches: 8. CDR3 length: 16 amino acids. The chain's CDR3 is CASSEPGLGDTGELFF. The CDR3 bases are TGCGCCAGCAGCGAACCGGGACTAGGGGACACCGGGGAGCTGTTTTTT.

This clonotype occurred a few times. The chain uses TRBV27 and TRBJ1-2, with 7 bases matching TRBD1. CDR3 length: 12 amino acids. The ends lost 6 bases at V and 7 bases at J; junction bases unmatched: 5. The germline gives CDR1 MNHEY, CDR2 SMNVEV (reference sequence). CDR3 sequence (DNA): TGTGCCAGCAGGACAGGGTTTCGTGGCTACACCTTC. It encodes CASRTGFRGYTF.

The chain is built from TRBV2 and TRBJ2-5; D gene uncertain. Germline-derived CDR1 and CDR2 are SNHLY and FYNNEI. The CDR3 length is 10 residues. Trimming removed 4 bases from V and 7 bases from J, with 4 bases in between. DNA for the CDR3: TGTGCCAGCAGTGTAAGGACCCAGTACTTC. This codes for CASSVRTQYF.

The sample holds one count of this clonotype. V gene TRBV4-3 combines with J gene TRBJ2-2; 10 positions match TRBD1. CDR1 and CDR2 from the germline V gene are LGHNA and YSLEER. The ends lost 0 bases at V and 7 bases at J; junction bases unmatched: 5. This CDR3 has 16 amino acids. CDR3 loop: CASSQDWTGGIGELFF. The CDR3 DNA follows: TGCGCCAGCAGCCAAGATTGGACAGGGGGAATCGGGGAGCTGTTTTTT.